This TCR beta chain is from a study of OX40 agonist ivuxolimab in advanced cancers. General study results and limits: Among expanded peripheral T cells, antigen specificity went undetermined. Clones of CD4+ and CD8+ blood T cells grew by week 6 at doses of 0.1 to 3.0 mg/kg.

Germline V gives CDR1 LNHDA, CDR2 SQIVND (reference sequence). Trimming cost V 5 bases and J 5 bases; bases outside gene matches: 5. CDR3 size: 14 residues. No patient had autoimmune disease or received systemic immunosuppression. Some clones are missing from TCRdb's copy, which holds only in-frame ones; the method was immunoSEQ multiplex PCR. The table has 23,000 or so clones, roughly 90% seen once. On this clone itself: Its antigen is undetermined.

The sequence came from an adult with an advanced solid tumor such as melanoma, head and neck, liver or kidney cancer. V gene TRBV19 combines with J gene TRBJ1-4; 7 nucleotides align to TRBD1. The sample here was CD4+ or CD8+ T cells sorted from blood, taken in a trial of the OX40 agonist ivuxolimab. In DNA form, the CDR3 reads TGTGCCAGTAGTTGGGACAGACGGAATGAAAAACTGTTTTTT. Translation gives CASSWDRRNEKLFF.